One sample yielded the 4 T cell receptor beta chains listed below, sequenced in a study of cytomegalovirus exposure and HLA in healthy donors. The study ran its PCR with 60 Vbeta and 13 Jbeta primers. The protocol was immunoSEQ multiplex PCR, while the TCRdb copy is restricted to in-frame clones and leaves out a portion. The sample carries 50,000 to 65,000 clones, 70% to 85% recorded once. Input material: PBMCs. The receptors stem from a woman in her fifties or sixties in good health and CMV-seropositive.

This clone was found once. This chain uses TRBV21-1 with TRBJ2-7; TRBD1, as called in the table, went unchecked against the DNA. TRBV21-1 constitutes a pseudogene. The CDR3 is made up of 15 amino acids. Here the CDR3 DNA reads TGTGCCAGCAACGGGGACAGGGCTAGCTCCTACGAGCAGTACTTC. Translating it yields CASNGDRASSYEQYF.

This clone was counted many times. One end of the junction does not line up with germline, which may come from a read error. The V gene is TRBV5-6, the J gene TRBJ2-2; weak D call: TRBD1 (6 bases). The CDR3 has 14 amino acids. Germline CDR1 is SGHDT and CDR2 is YYEEEE. DNA of the CDR3: TGTGCCAGCAGCTGGACAGAAAACATCGGGGAGCTGTTTTTT. Its protein is CASSWTENIGELFF.

This chain uses TRBV5-1 with TRBJ1-5; possibly TRBD1 for D (6 bases). V shed 9 bases and J shed 7 bases, with 17 bases lying between them. The CDR3 is 13 amino acids. Germline-derived CDR1 and CDR2 are SGHRS and YFSETQ. Here the CDR3 DNA reads TGCGCCAACCTGTCACAGGGCGACCAGCCCCAGCATTTT. The encoded protein is CANLSQGDQPQHF.

The chain combines TRBV27 with TRBJ1-5, with 9 bases matching TRBD1. Germline assignment: CDR1 MNHEY and CDR2 SMNVEV (reference sequence). The CDR3 contains 17 residues. Trimming removed 4 bases from V and 4 bases from J; junction bases left unmatched: 11. CDR3 coding DNA: TGTGCCAGCAGTTCCAAGCGGGCGGACAGGGGAAATCAGCCCCAGCATTTT. Translated, it gives CASSSKRADRGNQPQHF.